Listed below are T cell receptor beta chains from one sample, sequenced in a study of siplizumab effects on memory and regulatory T cells. TCRdb keeps only in-frame clones here, not all; method: immunoSEQ multiplex PCR. The table lists 55,000 to 70,000 clones, more than 85% of them singletons, with about 40% in the top ten. What was sequenced was CD8+ T cells sorted from blood. These receptors were obtained from a human donor in good health. The CDR3 runs from the conserved cysteine through the conserved F or W. A D gene is named only where the DNA matches it firmly. Rows give clone size only sometimes, using once, few, many, or a class for an expanded clone.

j_call d_call cdr3_length v_call clone_size cdr3_aa cdr3_nt
TRBJ1-1 TRBD1 15 TRBV27 once CASSLSRGLNTEAFF TGTGCCAGCAGTTTATCGAGGGGGCTGAACACTGAAGCTTTCTTT
TRBJ2-1 - 13 TRBV7-6 - CASSPTGGYEQFF TGTGCCAGCAGCCCAACCGGAGGTTATGAGCAGTTCTTC
TRBJ1-2 - 16 TRBV4-2 - CASSQESQAGYYGYTF TGTGCCAGCAGCCAAGAGTCTCAGGCAGGATACTATGGCTACACCTTC
TRBJ2-3 TRBD1 17 TRBV11-2 - CASSLGAGTGATDTQYF TGTGCCAGCAGCTTAGGCGCCGGGACAGGGGCCACAGATACGCAGTATTTT
TRBJ1-3 TRBD1 16 TRBV28 - CASSLTGTGAGNTIYF TGTGCCAGCAGTTTAACCGGGACAGGGGCCGGAAACACCATATATTTT
TRBJ2-1 - 16 TRBV4-1 - CASSQAVTNPWNEQFF TGCGCCAGCAGCCAAGCGGTGACTAACCCTTGGAATGAGCAGTTCTTC
TRBJ1-4 - 15 TRBV7-9 - CASSFLRATNEKLFF TGTGCCAGCAGCTTTCTGAGAGCAACTAATGAAAAACTGTTTTTT
TRBJ2-7 - 17 TRBV19 - CASSIDVGSGISYEQYF TGTGCCAGTAGTATAGACGTCGGGAGCGGTATCTCCTACGAGCAGTACTTC
TRBJ1-3 - 14 TRBV28 - CASSLISSGNTIYF TGTGCCAGCAGTTTAATTAGCTCTGGAAACACCATATATTTT
TRBJ2-2 - 15 TRBV9 - CASSVATGAPGELFF TGTGCCAGCAGCGTAGCTACAGGAGCTCCCGGGGAGCTGTTTTTT
TRBJ1-2 - 14 TRBV9 once CASSSWDANYGYTF TGTGCCAGCAGCTCATGGGACGCCAACTATGGCTACACCTTC
TRBJ1-1 - 10 TRBV29-1 - CSVGEAEAFF TGCAGCGTTGGGGAGGCTGAAGCTTTCTTT
TRBJ2-5 - 16 TRBV12-1 - CASSFGLRKLQETQYF TGTGCCAGCAGCTTTGGACTTCGTAAACTCCAAGAGACCCAGTACTTC
TRBJ2-2 - 15 TRBV5-1 - CASSPPRGNTGELFF TGCGCCAGCAGCCCCCCGCGCGGGAACACCGGGGAGCTGTTTTTT
TRBJ2-7 TRBD2 16 TRBV19 - CASSGAGDHPRDEQYF TGTGCCAGTAGCGGAGCGGGAGACCACCCTAGGGACGAGCAGTACTTC
TRBJ1-5 TRBD1 14 TRBV27 - CASSSGQGDQPQHF TGTGCCAGCAGTTCCGGACAGGGAGATCAGCCCCAGCATTTT
TRBJ1-2 - 19 TRBV9 - CASSVALLQGTYLDYGYTF TGTGCCAGCAGCGTAGCTTTACTCCAGGGGACCTACCTGGACTATGGCTACACCTTC
TRBJ2-7 - 12 TRBV4-1 - CASSPGGYEQYF TGCGCCAGCAGCCCTGGGGGCTACGAGCAGTACTTC
TRBJ2-3 - 14 TRBV7-2 - CASSLPGSTDTQYF TGTGCCAGCAGCTTACCCGGGAGCACAGATACGCAGTATTTT
TRBJ2-2 - 12 TRBV7-8 - CASNLPSGELFF TGTGCCAGTAATCTACCGAGCGGGGAGCTGTTTTTT
TRBJ2-3 - 13 TRBV11-3 once CASSRGVTDTQYF TGTGCCAGCAGCAGAGGGGTAACAGATACGCAGTATTTT
TRBJ2-7 - 14 TRBV19 - CASSIRGYSYEQYF TGTGCCAGTAGTATCAGGGGTTACTCCTACGAGCAGTACTTC
TRBJ2-1 TRBD2 19 TRBV5-1 - CASSPAGTGTSGYFNEQFF TGCGCCAGCAGCCCGGCCGGGACAGGGACTAGCGGATACTTCAATGAGCAGTTCTTC
TRBJ2-7 - 14 TRBV29-1 - CSVRGGPEAYEQYF TGCAGCGTTCGGGGAGGCCCCGAAGCTTACGAGCAGTACTTC
TRBJ1-2 - 13 TRBV21-1 - CASSSVPPYGYTF TGTGCCAGCAGCTCCGTTCCGCCCTATGGCTACACCTTC
TRBJ1-1 - 14 TRBV14 - CASSQLQGRTEAFF TGTGCCAGCAGCCAACTCCAGGGTAGGACTGAAGCTTTCTTT
TRBJ1-2 - 16 TRBV7-6 - CASSLAQGPANYGYTF TGTGCCAGCAGCTTAGCGCAGGGGCCAGCTAACTATGGCTACACCTTC
TRBJ2-1 - 12 TRBV10-2 - CASSGELDEQFF TGCGCCAGCAGCGGGGAATTGGATGAGCAGTTCTTC
TRBJ1-5 - 13 TRBV6-5 - CASSSVSNQPQHF TGTGCCAGCAGTTCGGTTAGCAATCAGCCCCAGCATTTT
TRBJ2-2 - 11 TRBV2 - CASSSIGELFF TGTGCCAGCAGTAGCATCGGGGAGCTGTTTTTT
TRBJ2-2 - 15 TRBV2 - CASSDGTPNTGELFF TGTGCCAGCAGCGACGGGACTCCGAACACCGGGGAGCTGTTTTTT
TRBJ2-5 - 13 TRBV29-1 - CSVVGEGLETQYF TGCAGCGTTGTTGGTGAAGGGCTGGAGACCCAGTACTTC
TRBJ1-1 - 14 TRBV5-1 once CASSLSGTDTEAFF TGCGCCAGCAGCTTGTCGGGGACCGACACTGAAGCTTTCTTT
TRBJ2-3 TRBD2 17 TRBV5-4 - CASSPWASGRAADTQYF TGTGCCAGCAGCCCCTGGGCTAGCGGGAGGGCGGCAGATACGCAGTATTTT
TRBJ1-6 - 13 TRBV11-1 - CASSLGGNSPLHF TGTGCCAGCAGCTTGGGGGGAAATTCACCCCTCCACTTT
TRBJ1-5 - 11 TRBV15 - CATGREMPQHF TGTGCCACCGGCCGGGAAATGCCCCAGCATTTT
TRBJ2-1 TRBD2 18 TRBV9 - CASSPGGAGVFGYNEQFF TGTGCCAGCAGCCCGGGAGGAGCGGGAGTTTTCGGCTACAATGAGCAGTTCTTC
TRBJ2-2 - 13 TRBV6-4 - CASIEGGTGELFF TGTGCCAGCATAGAGGGAGGAACCGGGGAGCTGTTTTTT
TRBJ2-5 - 15 TRBV11-3 - CASSPRDRYQETQYF TGTGCCAGCAGCCCCCGGGACCGGTACCAAGAGACCCAGTACTTC
TRBJ1-5 - 13 TRBV27 - CASSAGSNQPQHF TGTGCCAGTTCAGCGGGTAGCAATCAGCCCCAGCATTTT
TRBJ1-1 - 16 TRBV5-4 few CASSQARDSANTEAFF TGCGCCAGCAGCCAGGCCCGGGACTCAGCGAACACTGAAGCTTTCTTT
TRBJ2-7 TRBD2 15 TRBV5-5 - CASSLVVAGRNEQYF TGTGCCAGCAGCTTGGTTGTAGCGGGACGCAACGAGCAGTACTTC
TRBJ2-1 TRBD1 13 TRBV30 - CAWSVTGVDEQFF TGTGCCTGGAGTGTAACAGGGGTGGATGAGCAGTTCTTC
TRBJ2-5 TRBD2 14 TRBV9 once CASSPSGGSETQYF TGTGCCAGCAGCCCTAGCGGTGGGTCGGAGACCCAGTACTTC
TRBJ2-1 TRBD2 11 TRBV6-1 - CASSFSGPQFF TGTGCCAGCAGTTTTAGCGGGCCGCAGTTCTTC
TRBJ1-2 - 15 TRBV7-9 - CASSRPFGENYGYTF TGTGCCAGCAGCCGCCCTTTTGGGGAAAACTATGGCTACACCTTC
TRBJ2-1 TRBD2 13 TRBV29-1 - CSVPPAGGHEQFF TGCAGCGTCCCCCCAGCGGGAGGCCATGAGCAGTTCTTC
TRBJ2-6 - 19 TRBV5-4 - CASSLAASGPLSGANVLTF TGTGCCAGCAGCTTGGCGGCGTCAGGGCCCCTCTCTGGGGCCAACGTCCTGACTTTC
TRBJ1-1 - 13 TRBV25-1 - CASSEYVPSGAFF TGTGCCAGCAGTGAATATGTCCCCTCTGGAGCTTTCTTT
TRBJ2-7 - 14 TRBV5-1 - CASSSWDTSYEQYF TGCGCCAGCAGCTCCTGGGACACCTCCTACGAGCAGTACTTC
TRBJ2-7 - 17 TRBV2 - CASTSFFGSRRINEQYF TGTGCCAGCACAAGTTTTTTCGGTAGCAGGCGGATTAACGAGCAGTACTTC
TRBJ2-5 - 15 TRBV7-9 - CASSLGGTRRETQYF TGTGCCAGCAGCTTAGGAGGCACCAGGAGGGAGACCCAGTACTTC
TRBJ1-1 - 11 TRBV25-1 - CASSGNTEAFF TGTGCCAGCAGTGGAAACACTGAAGCTTTCTTT
TRBJ1-2 - 13 TRBV7-9 - CASSLVQGDGYTF TGTGCCAGCAGCTTAGTACAGGGTGATGGCTACACCTTC
TRBJ2-1 - 14 TRBV6-5 - CASSSDGGYDEQFF TGTGCCAGCAGCTCGGACGGGGGTTACGATGAGCAGTTCTTC